Following are 19 T cell receptor beta chains from one sample sequenced in a study of CD8 T cells in ankylosing spondylitis (dated by TCRdb to 2015 to 2018). Libraries were prepared through 5' RACE. Sequencing took place on an Illumina HiSeq 2500. Starting from the raw public reads, TCRdb applied fastp trimming at Q25, assembled clones with MiXCR and retained in-frame beta chains. Merged by CDR3 protein, the rows form single entries marked with the most common genes and DNA. The sample has tens of thousands of distinct CDR3 sequences on record, 9.5% to 11% of them singletons. Of the sample, about 1.4% falls within the top ten clones. The sequenced sample consisted of blood, either unsorted or a sorted T cell fraction (not recorded which). The receptors were sampled from a male donor with ankylosing spondylitis or in good health (not recorded which).

Details on this clonotype: Possible read error: a much larger clone is one base away. The chain joins TRBV29-1 to TRBJ2-3, with 7 bases that match TRBD2. The CDR3 length is 15 residues. The trim removed 4 bases at V and 2 bases at J, leaving 9 bases unmatched. In germline, CDR1 is SQVTM, CDR2 ANQGSEA. In DNA form, the CDR3 reads TGCAGCGTTGTCGGCGGGGGAGAGTACACAGATACGCAGTATTTT. This encodes CSVVGGGEYTDTQYF.

This clonotype was seen many times. The V gene is TRBV10-3, the J gene TRBJ1-1; unclear D gene. Trimming took off 4 bases at V and 11 bases at J, with 17 bases between the two ends. Germline CDR1 ENHRY, CDR2 SYGVKD. The CDR3 runs to 13 residues. The CDR3 sequence: CAISATIESHAFF. The CDR3 bases are TGTGCCATCAGTGCAACCATAGAAAGTCATGCTTTCTTT.

This clonotype was observed at least ten times. The chain employs TRBV6-5 and TRBJ2-7, with 8 bases matching TRBD1. This CDR3 has 16 amino acids. Germline CDR1 and CDR2: MNHEY and SVGAGI. After removal of 4 bases from V and 3 bases from J, the junction contained 11 bases not matched to a gene. CDR3 loop: CASSSGQGLSNYEQYF. In DNA, the CDR3 is TGTGCCAGCAGTTCAGGACAGGGCCTATCCAACTACGAGCAGTACTTC.

This clonotype was counted many times. The V gene is TRBV5-1, the J gene TRBJ2-5, with TRBD2 matching over 11 bases. The J segment lost 5 bases and the V segment lost 1 base, leaving 4 bases of the junction unmatched. CDR3 size: 15 residues. In germline, CDR1 is SGHRS, CDR2 YFSETQ. CDR3 coding DNA: TGCGCCAGCAGCTTGCTTACTAGCGGGGGTGAGACCCAGTACTTC. Its protein is CASSLLTSGGETQYF. Full variable domain (rest looked up from reference TRBV5-1 and TRBJ2-5): KAGVTQTPRYLIKTRGQQVTLSCSPISGHRSVSWYQQTPGQGLQFLFEYFSETQRNKGNFPGRFSGRQFSNSRSEMNVSTLELGDSALYLCASSLLTSGGETQYFGPGTRLLVL.

There are many counts of this clonotype. The chain employs TRBV25-1 and TRBJ2-3; D gene uncertain. The CDR3 spans 16 residues. Trimming removed 10 bases from V and 6 bases from J, with 26 bases in between. CDR1 MGHDK and CDR2 SYGVNS come from the germline V gene. For the CDR3, the DNA is TGTGCCACTTCCCCCTCCGGTAGTAGAAGCCCCGATACGCAGTATTTT. Its translation: CATSPSGSRSPDTQYF. The variable domain in full, with the rest retrieved from reference TRBV25-1 and TRBJ2-3, is EADIYQTPRYLVIGTGKKITLECSQTMGHDKMYWYQQDPGMELHLIHYSYGVNSTEKGDLSSESTVSRIRTEHFPLTLESARPSHTSQYLCATSPSGSRSPDTQYFGPGTRLTVL.

In its sample, this clonotype was seen many times. This chain connects TRBV7-8 to TRBJ1-2; 8 bases are a match to TRBD1. J was trimmed by 4 bases and V by 1 base; bases with no gene match: 2. Per the germline V gene, CDR1 is SGHVS and CDR2 is FQNEAQ. This CDR3 is 14 amino acids long. CDR3 sequence reads: CASSLGQGLYGYTF. The CDR3 coding sequence is TGTGCCAGCAGCTTAGGACAGGGGCTCTATGGCTACACCTTC.

This clonotype occurred a few times. The J gene is TRBJ2-3, the V gene TRBV10-3; 7 nucleotides line up with TRBD2. The germline CDR1 and CDR2 sequences are ENHRY and SYGVKD. Trimming removed 2 bases from V and 3 bases from J; junction bases left unmatched: 5. CDR3 length: 15 amino acids. CDR3 in DNA: TGTGCCATCAGTGAGGGGGGGGGTACGACAGATACGCAGTATTTT. Protein product: CAISEGGGTTDTQYF.

This clonotype was seen repeatedly, ten times or more. Germline and junction disagree at one end, which may indicate a read error. This sequence joins TRBV20-1 and TRBJ1-2; D gene uncertain. There are 12 residues in the CDR3. Germline-derived CDR1 and CDR2 are DFQATT and SNEGSKA (reference sequence). The CDR3 reads CSASRAKYGYTF. CDR3 bases: TGCAGTGCCTCCCGGGCGAAGTATGGCTACACTTTC.

At least ten counts were recorded for this clonotype. The gene calls are TRBV14 and TRBJ2-1, with TRBD1 identical over 7 bases. Germline V gene sequence: CDR1 SGHDN, CDR2 FVKESK. V was clipped by 6 bases and J by 8 bases; unmatched bases: 7. The CDR3 consists of 13 residues. The CDR3 nucleotides read TGTGCCAGCAGTCTTATACAGGGGCATGAGCAGTTCTTC. It translates to CASSLIQGHEQFF.

This clonotype appeared many times. This chain links TRBV5-6 with TRBJ1-1; the D is unclear. The CDR3 loop spans 14 amino acids. The V gene's germline CDR1 is SGHDT and CDR2 YYEEEE. V lost 1 base, J lost 1 base, and 8 bases lay in between. CDR3 nucleotide sequence: TGTGCCAGCAGCTTGCTAGGGCCGAACACTGAAGCTTTCTTT. It specifies CASSLLGPNTEAFF.

This clonotype occurred a few times. V is TRBV30 and J is TRBJ2-2; D is undetermined. Germline-derived CDR1 and CDR2 are GTSNPN and SVGIG (reference sequence). V was pared by 0 bases and J by 3 bases, with 2 bases between. The CDR3 runs 12 residues. The CDR3 DNA reads as TGTGCCTGGAGTGTACACACCGGGGAGCTGTTTTTT. Residues: CAWSVHTGELFF.

Only a few counts were recorded for this clonotype. The rearrangement joins TRBV15 to TRBJ2-1; 7 bases align to TRBD1. Germline CDR1 reads LNHNV; CDR2 reads YYDKDF (reference sequence). The CDR3 length is 14 residues. V shed 4 bases and J 6 bases; nucleotides not matched to a gene: 6. CDR3 loop: CATSTRTGRNEQFF. The DNA for the CDR3 is TGTGCCACCAGCACTCGGACAGGCCGCAATGAGCAGTTCTTC. Full variable domain (remainder filled in from reference TRBV15 and TRBJ2-1): DAMVIQNPRYQVTQFGKPVTLSCSQTLNHNVMYWYQQKSSQAPKLLFHYYDKDFNNEADTPDNFQSRRPNTSFCFLDIRSPGLGDTAMYLCATSTRTGRNEQFFGPGTRLTVL.

Relative to its sample, this clonotype is medium-sized. The chain employs TRBV12-3 or TRBV12-4 and TRBJ1-5; D is ambiguous. V was pared by 8 bases and J by 5 bases, with 10 bases between. CDR3 length: 12 residues. In DNA, the CDR3 is TGTGCCAGCCGCGCTCCTTATCAGCCCCAGCATTTT. Encoded protein: CASRAPYQPQHF.

In its sample, this clonotype was seen many times. The CDR3 sequence is CASSFQDANTGELFF. The CDR3 DNA reads TGCGCCAGCAGCTTTCAGGACGCGAACACCGGGGAGCTGTTTTTT. The J gene is TRBJ2-2, the V gene TRBV5-1; no reliable D call. The CDR3 is 15 residues long. Germline V CDR1 and CDR2: SGHRS, YFSETQ. With 2 bases removed from V and 0 bases from J, the gap between germline ends came to 8 bases.

The gene calls are TRBV20-1 and TRBJ2-2, with D maybe TRBD2 (7 bases). Trimming took off 0 bases at V and 4 bases at J, with 18 bases between the two ends. CDR3 length equals 17 residues. CDR1 is DFQATT, CDR2 SNEGSKA, per germline (reference sequence). The DNA for the CDR3 is TGCAGTGCTAGAGATCTCTACAGGGAGGGTACCACCGGGGAGCTGTTTTTT. It codes for CSARDLYREGTTGELFF.

Judged by abundance, this clonotype is medium-sized. The rearrangement joins TRBV29-1 to TRBJ2-5; D call uncertain. CDR1 SQVTM and CDR2 ANQGSEA come from the germline V gene. V gave up 4 bases and J gave up 2 bases, with 5 bases separating them. The CDR3 runs 11 residues. Here the CDR3 DNA reads TGCAGCGTTGCACTGCAAGAGACCCAGTACTTC. Its protein product is CSVALQETQYF.

This clonotype showed up just a few times. The V gene is TRBV5-5, the J gene TRBJ1-5; D gene uncertain. Trimming took 6 bases from V and 5 from J, leaving 21 bases between them. This CDR3 contains 16 residues. Germline CDR1 reads SGHKS; CDR2 reads YYEKEE (reference sequence). CDR3 amino acids: CASNPGPLLPYQPQHF. As DNA, the CDR3 is TGTGCCAGCAACCCCGGGCCCTTACTCCCTTATCAGCCCCAGCATTTT. Together with reference TRBV5-5 and TRBJ1-5, the CDR3 gives the full variable domain: DAGVTQSPTHLIKTRGQQVTLRCSPISGHKSVSWYQQVLGQGPQFIFQYYEKEERGRGNFPDRFSARQFPNYSSELNVNALLLGDSALYLCASNPGPLLPYQPQHFGDGTRLSIL.

This chain joins TRBV7-7 and TRBJ2-5, with TRBD1 identical over 7 bases. V was clipped by 2 bases and J by 4 bases; unmatched bases: 10. CDR3 size: 16 residues. CDR1 and CDR2 from the germline V gene are SSHAT and FNYEAQ (reference sequence). The CDR3 nucleotides read TGTGCCAGCAGCTTAAGGCCGATGGACAGGACAGAGACCCAGTACTTC. Its translation: CASSLRPMDRTETQYF.

There are a few counts of this clonotype. The chain has TRBV5-1 and TRBJ2-7; 7 bases match TRBD1. This CDR3 is 14 amino acids long. Germline loops: CDR1 SGHRS, CDR2 YFSETQ. After removal of 7 bases from V and 7 bases from J, the junction contained 14 bases not matched to a gene. CDR3: CASSLTGQMGEQYF. CDR3 nucleotides: TGCGCCAGCTCCTTGACAGGGCAAATGGGTGAGCAGTACTTC.